The present TCR beta chain was sequenced within a study of neurological immune-mediated disorders. Overall study: Relapsing-remitting patients made up about 90% of the 34 multiple sclerosis patients, and secondary progressive patients made up 3.

Study outcomes and limitations: The study found no CDR3 amino acid sequences shared by expanded clones across subjects, suggesting private repertoires in all groups.

The making of cDNA relied on 5'RACE with 10-nucleotide random UMIs. MiXCR, applied by TCRdb to the 5' RACE reads, yields one record per CDR3 protein. The sample has some 57,000 distinct CDR3 sequences, 4.5% to 5.5% seen once. The J segment lost 2 bases and the V segment lost 2 bases, leaving 4 bases of the junction unmatched. CDR3 length: 16 residues. Germline CDR1 reads SGDLS; CDR2 reads YYNGEE. There are many counts of this clonotype. The antigen remains undetermined. The gene calls are TRBV9 and TRBJ2-3, with 11 bases aligning to TRBD2. The sequence was collected from a woman aged 50 to 65 with multiple sclerosis. The source material was PBMCs. The CDR3, as DNA: TGTGCCAGCAGCGTTTCACTAGCGGGGGTCACAGATACGCAGTATTTT. It translates to CASSVSLAGVTDTQYF. Full variable domain (rest looked up from reference TRBV9 and TRBJ2-3): DSGVTQTPKHLITATGQRVTLRCSPRSGDLSVYWYQQSLDQGLQFLIQYYNGEERAKGNILERFSAQQFPDLHSELNLSSLELGDSALYFCASSVSLAGVTDTQYFGPGTRLTVL.